Following are 8 T cell receptor beta chains from one sample sequenced in a study of regulatory T cells in long-lasting Graves disease. HTBI primers from iRepertoire and Arm-PCR of CDR3 regions yielded the TCR beta libraries. One entry per CDR3 protein results from TCRdb running MiXCR on the multiplex PCR reads. The sample carries 350,000 to 500,000 distinct CDR3 sequences, about 15% recorded once. Time point in this sample: newly diagnosed GD, antithyroid drugs for less than 3 months. Isolated PBMC RNA provided the starting material for the TCR library. These sequences were also reported in another study, on T cells in Graves' hyperthyroidism and ophthalmopathy.

The sample here was peripheral blood mononuclear cells (PBMCs), taken at new diagnosis, from a patient treated with antithyroid drugs. The receptors come from a woman younger than 30 with Graves disease.

This clonotype was found many times. V gene TRBV3-1 combines with J gene TRBJ2-7; no clear D. Per germline, CDR1 LGHDT and CDR2 YNNKEL (reference sequence). The germline V and J ends were trimmed by 0 bases and 6 bases, with 15 bases remaining between them. The CDR3 is 15 amino acids. CDR3 DNA sequence: TGTGCCAGCAGCCAAGAAACCTTATTCTACCTCGAGCAGTACTTC. Its protein is CASSQETLFYLEQYF.

Comment on this clonotype: Only one base separates this from a far larger clonotype, so it likely reflects a read error. The chain employs TRBV6-8 and TRBJ2-7, with D perhaps assigned TRBD1 or TRBD2 (5 bases each). V gave up 6 bases and J gave up 2 bases, with 20 bases separating them. In germline, CDR1 is MNHGY, CDR2 SAAAGT. The CDR3 runs 16 residues. CDR3 sequence: CASSLATGTGPYEQYF. CDR3 DNA sequence: TGTGCCAGCAGCTTAGCGACCGGGACGGGGCCCTACGAGCAGTACTTC.

The rearrangement joins TRBV30 to TRBJ2-3; 13 bases are a match to TRBD2. The CDR3 loop spans 16 amino acids. CDR1 is GTSNPN and CDR2 is SVGIG in the germline V gene (reference sequence). J was trimmed by 2 bases and V by 1 base; bases with no gene match: 3. The CDR3 region has the DNA TGTGCCTGGAGTGGGGGACTAGCGGGATTCACAGATACGCAGTATTTT. Translation gives CAWSGGLAGFTDTQYF.

This clonotype came up a few times. The CDR3 DNA sequence: TGCGCCAGCAGGCTTCTAGCGGGATCCTACGAGCAGTACTTC. Protein product: CASRLLAGSYEQYF. The V and J genes are TRBV5-1 and TRBJ2-7, with 9 bases fitting TRBD2. Germline V gene data show CDR1 as SGHRS and CDR2 as YFSETQ. CDR3 length: 14 residues. J lost 1 base, V lost 5 bases, and 4 bases had no gene match.

V and J are TRBV10-2 and TRBJ2-2; D is uncertain. Trimming shortened V by 3 bases and J by 4 bases, and 12 bases separated the two germline ends. Germline-derived CDR1 and CDR2 are WSHSY and SAAADI. The CDR3 contains 15 residues. CDR3 nucleotides: TGCGCCAGCAGTGACATTGCCGGTCCCACCGGGGAGCTGTTTTTT. Translated, it gives CASSDIAGPTGELFF.

At least ten counts were recorded for this clonotype. The chain employs TRBV5-1 and TRBJ2-5; the match to TRBD2 covers 13 bases. The CDR3 extends over 15 amino acids. V lost 5 bases to trimming and J lost 2 bases; unmatched junction nucleotides: 3. Germline CDR1 SGHRS, CDR2 YFSETQ. In DNA form, the CDR3 reads TGCGCCAGCAGGGGACTAGCGGGGCCGCAAGAGACCCAGTACTTC. It specifies CASRGLAGPQETQYF. Full variable domain (missing parts from reference TRBV5-1 and TRBJ2-5): KAGVTQTPRYLIKTRGQQVTLSCSPISGHRSVSWYQQTPGQGLQFLFEYFSETQRNKGNFPGRFSGRQFSNSRSEMNVSTLELGDSALYLCASRGLAGPQETQYFGPGTRLLVL.

This clonotype turned up a few times. The gene calls are TRBV12-3 or TRBV12-4 and TRBJ2-3; 8 bases align to TRBD2. Losses at the gene ends were 0 bases for V and 4 bases for J; bases not matched to a gene: 0. The CDR3 length is 14 residues. CDR3 coding DNA: TGTGCCAGCAGTTTAGCTAGCGGGGCAGATACGCAGTATTTT. This sequence encodes CASSLASGADTQYF.

This clonotype was seen ten or more times. V and J are TRBV2 and TRBJ2-7; D might be TRBD2 (5 bases). The CDR3 loop spans 12 amino acids. CDR1 is SNHLY, CDR2 FYNNEI, per germline. V was pared by 4 bases and J by 3 bases, with 7 bases between. CDR3: CASSAGSYEQYF. CDR3 coding DNA: TGTGCCAGCAGTGCGGGAAGCTACGAGCAGTACTTC.